This TCR beta chain was profiled in a study of blood T cell repertoires in COVID-19. For the study at large: Collection of acute and convalescent COVID-19 samples took place in the United States, Italy and Spain. PBMCs, B-cell-depleted T cells, or T cells were the source of the cDNA or gDNA that made up the material.

This clone appeared once. Per the authors' pipeline: Nucleated cell counts were estimated from reference gene primer amplification. Data came from immunoSEQ multiplex PCR; TCRdb stores just in-frame clones and leaves some out. Clone size and V and J calls were adopted from that table, with D and trimming inferred from the DNA. The sample records a few hundred thousand clones, more than 75% being singletons. The TCR comes from a man over 45 who had recovered from COVID-19. The sequenced sample was peripheral blood.

The CDR3 loop is CASSLTSGANTGELFF. DNA for the CDR3: TGCGCCAGCAGCTTGACAAGCGGAGCGAACACCGGGGAGCTGTTTTTT. The chain is built from TRBV5-1 and TRBJ2-2; possible D gene TRBD2, 5 bases. Germline values: CDR1 SGHRS, CDR2 YFSETQ. The CDR3 consists of 16 residues. V lost 1 base to trimming and J lost 0 bases, with 10 bases between them.